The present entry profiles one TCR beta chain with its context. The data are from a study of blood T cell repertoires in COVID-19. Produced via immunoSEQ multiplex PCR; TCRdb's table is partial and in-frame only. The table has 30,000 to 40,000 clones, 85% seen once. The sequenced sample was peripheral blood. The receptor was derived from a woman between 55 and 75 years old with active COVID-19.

Here the CDR3 reads CASSPVRGGSGANVLTF. CDR3 DNA sequence: TGTGCCAGCAGCCCGGTGAGGGGGGGTTCTGGGGCCAACGTCCTGACTTTC. The rearrangement links TRBV5-8 to TRBJ2-6, with a weak D call TRBD2 (7 bases). Germline V lookup: CDR1 SGHTS, CDR2 YDEGEE. This CDR3 spans 17 amino acids. V shed 4 bases and J shed 1 base, with 15 bases lying between them.